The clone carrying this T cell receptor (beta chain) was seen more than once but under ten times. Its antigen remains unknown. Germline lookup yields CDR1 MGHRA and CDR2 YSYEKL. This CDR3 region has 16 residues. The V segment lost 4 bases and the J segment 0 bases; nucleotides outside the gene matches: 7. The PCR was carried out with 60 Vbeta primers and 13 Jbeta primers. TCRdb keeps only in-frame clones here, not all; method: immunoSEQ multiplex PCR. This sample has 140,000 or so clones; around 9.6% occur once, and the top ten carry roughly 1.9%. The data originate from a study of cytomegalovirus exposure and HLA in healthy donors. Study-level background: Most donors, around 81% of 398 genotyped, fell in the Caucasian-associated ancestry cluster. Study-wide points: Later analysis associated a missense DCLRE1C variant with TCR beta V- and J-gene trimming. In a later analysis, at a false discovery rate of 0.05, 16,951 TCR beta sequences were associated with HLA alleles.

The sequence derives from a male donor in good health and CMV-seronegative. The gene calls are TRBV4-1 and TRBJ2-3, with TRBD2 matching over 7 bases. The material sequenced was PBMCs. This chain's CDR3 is CASSLSERDSTDTQYF. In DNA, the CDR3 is TGCGCCAGCAGCCTGTCGGAGCGGGACAGCACAGATACGCAGTATTTT.